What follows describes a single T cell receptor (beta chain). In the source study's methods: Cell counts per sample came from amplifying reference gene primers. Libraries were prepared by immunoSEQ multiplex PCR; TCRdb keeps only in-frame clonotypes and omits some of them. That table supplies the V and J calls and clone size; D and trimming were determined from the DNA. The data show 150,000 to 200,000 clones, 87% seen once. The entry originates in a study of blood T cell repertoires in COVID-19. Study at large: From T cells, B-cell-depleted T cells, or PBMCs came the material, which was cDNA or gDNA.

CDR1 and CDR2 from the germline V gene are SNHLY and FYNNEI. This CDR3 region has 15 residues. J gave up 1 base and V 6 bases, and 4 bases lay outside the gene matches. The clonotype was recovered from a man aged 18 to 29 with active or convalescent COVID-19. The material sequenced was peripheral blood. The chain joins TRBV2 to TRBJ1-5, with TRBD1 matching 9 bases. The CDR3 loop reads CASSPDRGSNQPQHF. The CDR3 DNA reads TGTGCCAGCAGCCCGGACAGGGGAAGCAATCAGCCCCAGCATTTT.